The rows below give T cell receptor beta chains drawn from one sample of a study of T cell responses to AZD1222 COVID-19 vaccine. Sequenced by immunoSEQ multiplex PCR; TCRdb stores in-frame clones only, minus some. The repertoire holds approximately 120,000 clones, with 88% as singletons. The specimen comprised peripheral blood, sampled 28 days after the second AZD1222 dose. Receptors originate from an adult who received the AZD1222 COVID-19 vaccine. Both conserved end residues are part of each CDR3. The D gene is left open where the match is weak. Only some rows state a clone size, as once, few, many or a class for expanded clones.

J	V	size	D	length	CDR3	DNA
TRBJ1-1	TRBV5-1	few	.	13	CASSLGSGAEAFF	TGCGCCAGCAGCTTGGGCTCAGGAGCTGAAGCTTTCTTT
TRBJ1-1	TRBV6-4	.	.	16	CARGEDPGVSNTEAFF	TGTGCCAGGGGCGAAGACCCAGGGGTAAGTAACACTGAAGCTTTCTTT
TRBJ2-3	TRBV4-1	.	TRBD2	16	CASRPSGGIISDTQYF	TGCGCCAGCAGGCCCAGCGGGGGGATTATTTCAGATACGCAGTATTTT
TRBJ2-7	TRBV28	once	TRBD2	15	CASSLWGTNSYEQYF	TGTGCCAGCAGTTTATGGGGGACTAACTCCTACGAGCAGTACTTC
TRBJ1-1	TRBV13	.	.	14	CASSLEGGSGEAFF	TGTGCCAGCAGCTTAGAAGGGGGTTCTGGTGAAGCTTTCTTT
TRBJ1-6	TRBV7-9	.	TRBD1	15	CASSFSDRAGSPLHF	TGTGCCAGCAGCTTCTCGGACAGGGCCGGTTCACCCCTCCACTTT
TRBJ2-2	TRBV2	.	.	13	CASSEAYRGELFF	TGTGCCAGCAGTGAAGCGTACCGCGGGGAGCTGTTTTTT
TRBJ1-4	TRBV12-3/TRBV12-4	once	.	12	CASSLAGGALFF	TGTGCCAGCAGTTTAGCCGGTGGGGCACTGTTTTTT
TRBJ2-6	TRBV19	.	TRBD1	18	CASKRWDRGLSGANVLTF	TGTGCCAGTAAGCGGTGGGACAGGGGCCTCTCTGGGGCCAACGTCCTGACTTTC
TRBJ1-6	TRBV13	.	.	12	CASSIPNSPLHF	TGTGCCAGCAGCATTCCCAATTCACCCCTCCACTTT